The clone carrying this TCR beta chain was seen repeatedly, ten times or more. What it binds is unknown. V dropped 6 bases and J dropped 1; count of bases not matched to a gene: 4. CDR1 and CDR2 from the germline V gene are SGDLS and YYNGEE. The CDR3 contains 14 residues. Constant-segment primers were used for 5'RACE, and the resulting TCR alpha and TCR beta cDNA libraries carried sample barcodes and UMIs. TCRdb re-derived calls from the 5' RACE reads in MiXCR, one entry per CDR3 protein. The top ten clones hold around a fifth of a sample with 250,000 or so distinct CDR3 sequences, approximately 9% of them seen once. The data were taken from a study of T-cell memory formation after mild COVID-19. The overall study: TCR clusters were mostly donor specific. General observations from the study: Clones that contracted clustered mainly in CM and EM if CD4+ and in EMRA if CD8+. The finding that pre-infection memory included some responding clones suggested that cross-reactive memory joined.

The TCR was taken from a man in his late teens or twenties who had mild COVID-19 (a few samples of this study predate the infection). Cell type and time point are not known. Sequenced sample: PBMCs or a T cell subset sorted from them (not recorded which). The chain has TRBV9 and TRBJ1-1, with 9 bases identical to TRBD1. This chain's CDR3 is CASTRDRANTEAFF. The CDR3 DNA sequence: TGTGCCAGCACCCGGGACAGGGCGAACACTGAAGCTTTCTTT.